This T cell receptor beta chain was sequenced for a study of blood T cells in healthy people across ages. This clonotype occurred a few times. The CDR3 runs 13 residues. Trimming removed 3 bases from V and 14 bases from J, with 17 bases in between. Germline V CDR1 and CDR2: SGHTA, FQGNSA. Combining a sample-barcoded 5' primer with a J-beta primer mix, a second PCR ran for roughly 6 to 12 cycles. A single record per CDR3 protein comes from TCRdb applying MiXCR to the 5' RACE reads. The sample has about 970,000 distinct CDR3 sequences, about 51% seen once; the top ten hold around 21%. Those donating, healthy Caucasian individuals from Russia, were aged roughly 6 to 90. The amount of total RNA extracted per sample was at least 6 micrograms.

Sequences were obtained from blood. This clonotype was sampled from a woman aged 55-70 years in good health. The V gene is TRBV7-2, the J gene TRBJ2-4; no reliable D call. The CDR3 DNA reads as TGTGCCAGCAGCTTTGGTACTGTAGAGGTGGAGTACTTC. It translates to CASSFGTVEVEYF.